This T cell receptor beta chain appears in the sequencing data of a study of control samples from healthy donors and cancer patients. The V gene lost 6 bases and the J gene lost 7 bases, with 22 bases spanning the gap. Per the germline V gene, CDR1 is MNHEY and CDR2 is SVGAGI. This CDR3 region has 15 residues. Here immunoSEQ multiplex PCR was the method, and the copy in TCRdb shows in-frame clones only, minus some. This sample carries 15,000 to 20,000 clones, about 82% of them seen once, and the ten largest clones take 9.5% to 13%. The chain recombines TRBV6-5 with TRBJ2-7, with D perhaps matching TRBD2 (6 bases). The clonotype originates from a woman aged 65 to 85 with colorectal cancer. The sample was PBMCs. The CDR3 region is CASSALESGDREQYF. The CDR3 coding sequence is TGTGCCAGCAGCGCCCTAGAGTCGGGGGATCGGGAGCAGTACTTC.